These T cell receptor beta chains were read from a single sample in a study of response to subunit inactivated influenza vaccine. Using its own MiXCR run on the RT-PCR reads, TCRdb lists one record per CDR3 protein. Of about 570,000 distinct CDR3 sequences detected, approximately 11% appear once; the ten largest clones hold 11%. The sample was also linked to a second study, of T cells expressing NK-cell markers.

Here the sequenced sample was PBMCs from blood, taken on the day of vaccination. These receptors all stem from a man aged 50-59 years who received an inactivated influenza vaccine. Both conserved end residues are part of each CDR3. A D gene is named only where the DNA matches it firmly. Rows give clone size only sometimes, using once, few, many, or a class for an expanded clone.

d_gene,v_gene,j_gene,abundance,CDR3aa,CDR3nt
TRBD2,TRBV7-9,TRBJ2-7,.,CASSLASGRPGSYEQYF,TGTGCCAGCAGCTTAGCTAGCGGGAGGCCCGGCTCCTACGAGCAGTACTTC
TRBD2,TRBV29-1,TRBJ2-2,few,CSAATSGRSVTGELFF,TGCAGCGCCGCGACTAGCGGGAGATCGGTCACCGGGGAGCTGTTTTTT
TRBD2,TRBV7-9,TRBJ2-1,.,CASSSTSGFRGYNEQFF,TGTGCCAGCAGCTCGACTAGCGGGTTTCGGGGGTACAATGAGCAGTTCTTC
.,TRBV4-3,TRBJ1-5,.,CASSQDYRAAQPQHF,TGCGCCAGCAGCCAAGATTACAGGGCTGCTCAGCCCCAGCATTTT
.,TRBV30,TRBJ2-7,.,CAWSPLGPSSYEQYF,TGTGCCTGGAGCCCACTGGGCCCGAGCTCCTACGAGCAGTACTTC
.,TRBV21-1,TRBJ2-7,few,CASSAEGRTTGYEQYF,TGTGCCAGCAGCGCGGAGGGAAGGACGACCGGATACGAGCAGTACTTC
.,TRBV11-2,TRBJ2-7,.,CASSLVINVGYHEQYF,TGTGCCAGCAGCTTAGTTATTAACGTGGGGTACCACGAGCAGTACTTC
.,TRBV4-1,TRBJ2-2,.,CASSQADPGELFF,TGCGCCAGCAGCCAGGCGGACCCCGGGGAGCTGTTTTTT
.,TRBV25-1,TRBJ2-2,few,CASSPKAEGPNTGELFF,TGTGCCAGCAGCCCCAAGGCTGAGGGTCCGAACACCGGGGAGCTGTTTTTT
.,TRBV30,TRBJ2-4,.,CAWGTGTIIKYF,.
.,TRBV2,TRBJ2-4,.,CASTRPDGNIQYF,TGTGCCAGCACTCGGCCGGACGGAAACATTCAGTACTTC
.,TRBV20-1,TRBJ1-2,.,CSARDRTGNYGYTF,TGCAGTGCTAGAGATCGAACAGGCAACTATGGCTACACCTTC
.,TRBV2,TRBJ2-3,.,CASSGHRSTDTQYF,TGTGCCAGCAGTGGGCACAGGAGCACAGATACGCAGTATTTT
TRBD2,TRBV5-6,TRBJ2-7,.,CASSLPPAGGYYEQYF,TGTGCCAGCAGCTTGCCTCCGGCGGGGGGGTACTACGAGCAGTACTTC
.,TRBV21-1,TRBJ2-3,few,CASSRSGGPDTQYF,TGTGCCAGCAGCAGAAGCGGGGGCCCAGATACGCAGTATTTT
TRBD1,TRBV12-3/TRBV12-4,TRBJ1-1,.,CASSPRPGTGNTEAFF,TGTGCCAGCAGTCCCCGTCCCGGGACAGGGAACACTGAAGCTTTCTTT
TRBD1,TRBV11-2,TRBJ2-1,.,CASSFWTGSGNEQFF,TGTGCCAGCAGCTTTTGGACAGGGTCCGGCAATGAGCAGTTCTTC
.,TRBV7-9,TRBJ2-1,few,CASSLDQRGASGNEQFF,TGTGCCAGCAGCTTAGACCAACGGGGGGCCTCCGGCAATGAGCAGTTCTTC
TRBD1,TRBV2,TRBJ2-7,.,CASSGPRDRGFEQYF,TGTGCCAGCAGTGGGCCCCGGGACAGGGGGTTCGAGCAGTACTTC
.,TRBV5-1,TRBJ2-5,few,CASSLGWAQETQYF,TGCGCCAGCAGCTTGGGTTGGGCCCAAGAGACCCAGTACTTC
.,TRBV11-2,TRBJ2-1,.,CASSSVEDLEQFF,TGTGCCAGCAGCTCCGTTGAGGACTTGGAGCAGTTCTTC
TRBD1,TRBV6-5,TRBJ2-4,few,CASSSRLGQPNIQYF,TGTGCCAGCAGTTCGAGATTGGGACAGCCAAACATTCAGTACTTC
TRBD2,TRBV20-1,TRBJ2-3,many,CSANKARGGRTDTQYF,TGCAGTGCCAACAAAGCCCGGGGGGGCCGCACAGATACGCAGTATTTT
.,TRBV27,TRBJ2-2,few,CASTWEQTNTGELFF,TGTGCCAGCACCTGGGAACAGACGAACACCGGGGAGCTGTTTTTT
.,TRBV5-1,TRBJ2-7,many,CASSLGLGRVGYEQYF,TGCGCCAGCAGCTTGGGCCTCGGCAGGGTTGGGTACGAGCAGTACTTC
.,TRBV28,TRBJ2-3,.,CASSSPLSRAFTDTQYF,TGTGCCAGCAGTTCTCCTCTCAGTCGGGCCTTCACAGATACGCAGTATTTT
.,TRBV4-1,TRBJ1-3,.,CASSQDLKGPLGNTIYF,TGCGCCAGCAGCCAAGATTTAAAGGGCCCCCTTGGAAACACCATATATTTT
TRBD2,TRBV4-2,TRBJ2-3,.,CASSQDPQRGGRSDTQYF,TGTGCCAGCAGCCAAGATCCGCAGCGGGGGGGCAGGTCAGATACGCAGTATTTT
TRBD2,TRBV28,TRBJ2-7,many,CASRGTSGRSEQYF,TGTGCCAGCAGAGGGACTAGCGGGAGATCCGAGCAGTACTTC
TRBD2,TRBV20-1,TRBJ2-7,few,CSAWTGGEQYF,TGCAGTGCTTGGACGGGGGGGGAGCAGTACTTC
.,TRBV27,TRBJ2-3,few,CASSLEGNTQYF,TGTGCCAGCAGTTTAGAGGGGAATACGCAGTATTTT
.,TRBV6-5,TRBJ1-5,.,CAITVTARNQPQHF,TGTGCCATAACAGTTACCGCTCGCAATCAGCCCCAGCATTTT